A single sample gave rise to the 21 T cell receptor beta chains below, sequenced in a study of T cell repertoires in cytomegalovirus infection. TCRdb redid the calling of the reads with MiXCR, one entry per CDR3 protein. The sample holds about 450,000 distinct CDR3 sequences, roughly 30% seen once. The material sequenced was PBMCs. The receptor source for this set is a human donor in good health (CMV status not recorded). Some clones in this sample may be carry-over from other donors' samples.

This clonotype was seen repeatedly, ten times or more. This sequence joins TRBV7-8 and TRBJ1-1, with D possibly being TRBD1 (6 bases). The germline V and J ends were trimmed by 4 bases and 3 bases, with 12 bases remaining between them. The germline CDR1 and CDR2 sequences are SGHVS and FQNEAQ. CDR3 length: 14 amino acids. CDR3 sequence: CASSSKGGYTEAFF. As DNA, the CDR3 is TGTGCCAGCAGCTCCAAGGGGGGTTACACTGAAGCTTTCTTT.

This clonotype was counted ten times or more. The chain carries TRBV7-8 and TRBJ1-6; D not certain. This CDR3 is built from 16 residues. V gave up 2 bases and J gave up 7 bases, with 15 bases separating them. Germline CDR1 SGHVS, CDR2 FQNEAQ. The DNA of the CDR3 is TGTGCCAGCAGCTTAATGGCCGGCGGGGTGAATTCACCCCTCCACTTT. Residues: CASSLMAGGVNSPLHF.

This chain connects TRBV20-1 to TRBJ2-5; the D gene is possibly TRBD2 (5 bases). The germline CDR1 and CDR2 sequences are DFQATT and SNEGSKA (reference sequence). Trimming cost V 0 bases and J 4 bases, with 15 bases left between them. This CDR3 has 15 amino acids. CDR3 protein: CSARDSGSARETQYF. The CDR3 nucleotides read TGCAGTGCTAGAGATTCGGGATCCGCACGAGAGACCCAGTACTTC.

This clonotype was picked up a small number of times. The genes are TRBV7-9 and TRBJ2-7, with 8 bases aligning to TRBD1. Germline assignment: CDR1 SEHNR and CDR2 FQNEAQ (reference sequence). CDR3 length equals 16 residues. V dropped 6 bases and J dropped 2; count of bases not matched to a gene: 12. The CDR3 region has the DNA TGTGCCAGCAGAGATACAGGGGGTGGTCTGCCCTACGAGCAGTACTTC. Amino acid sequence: CASRDTGGGLPYEQYF.

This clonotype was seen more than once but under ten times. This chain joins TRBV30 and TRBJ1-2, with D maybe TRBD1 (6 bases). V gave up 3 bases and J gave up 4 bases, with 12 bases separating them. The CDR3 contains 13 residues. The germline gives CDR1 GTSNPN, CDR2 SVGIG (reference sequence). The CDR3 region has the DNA TGTGCCTGGAGAGGACAGCCTTTCTATGGCTACACCTTC. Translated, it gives CAWRGQPFYGYTF.

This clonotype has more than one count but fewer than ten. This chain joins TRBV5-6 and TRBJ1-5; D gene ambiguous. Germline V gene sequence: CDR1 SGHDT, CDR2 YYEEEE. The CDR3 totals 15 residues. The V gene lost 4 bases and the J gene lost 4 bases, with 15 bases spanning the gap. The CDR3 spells CASSLLGVGNQPQHF. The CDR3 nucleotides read TGTGCCAGCAGCCTGCTTGGGGTTGGAAATCAGCCCCAGCATTTT. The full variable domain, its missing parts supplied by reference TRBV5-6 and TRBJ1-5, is DAGVTQSPTHLIKTRGQQVTLRCSPKSGHDTVSWYQQALGQGPQFIFQYYEEEERQRGNFPDRFSGHQFPNYSSELNVNALLLGDSALYLCASSLLGVGNQPQHFGDGTRLSIL.

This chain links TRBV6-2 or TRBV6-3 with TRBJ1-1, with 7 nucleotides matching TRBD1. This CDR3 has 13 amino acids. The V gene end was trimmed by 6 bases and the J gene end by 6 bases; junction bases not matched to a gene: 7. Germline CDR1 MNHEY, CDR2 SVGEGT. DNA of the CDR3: TGTGCCAGCAGACAGGGGTTAAGCGCTGAAGCTTTCTTT. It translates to CASRQGLSAEAFF.

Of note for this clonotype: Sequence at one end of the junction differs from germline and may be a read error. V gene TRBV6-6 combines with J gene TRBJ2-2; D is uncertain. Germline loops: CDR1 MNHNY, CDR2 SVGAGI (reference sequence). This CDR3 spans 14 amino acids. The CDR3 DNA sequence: TGTGCCAGCAGTTACGGCACGGATACCGTGGAGCTGTTTTTT. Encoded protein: CASSYGTDTVELFF.

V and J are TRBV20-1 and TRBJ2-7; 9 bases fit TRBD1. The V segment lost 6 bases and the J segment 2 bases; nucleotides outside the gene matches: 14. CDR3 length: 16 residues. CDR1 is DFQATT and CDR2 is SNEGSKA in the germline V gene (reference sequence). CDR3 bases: TGCAGTGCCCAACGCGACGGGGGGACAGGGACCTACGAGCAGTACTTC. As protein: CSAQRDGGTGTYEQYF.

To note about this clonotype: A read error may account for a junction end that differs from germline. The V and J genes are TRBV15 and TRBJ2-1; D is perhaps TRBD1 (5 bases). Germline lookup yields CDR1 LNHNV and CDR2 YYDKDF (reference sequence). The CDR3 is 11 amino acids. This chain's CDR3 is CDTSRAGFCVF. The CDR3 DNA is TGTGACACCAGCAGGGCCGGGTTCTGTGTCTTC.

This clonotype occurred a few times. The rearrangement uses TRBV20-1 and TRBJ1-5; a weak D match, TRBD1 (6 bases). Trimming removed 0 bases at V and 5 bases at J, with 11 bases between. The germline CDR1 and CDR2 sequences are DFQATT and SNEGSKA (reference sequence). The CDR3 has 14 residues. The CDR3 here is CSARDIQGDQPQHF. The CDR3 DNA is TGCAGTGCTAGAGATATACAGGGTGATCAGCCCCAGCATTTT.

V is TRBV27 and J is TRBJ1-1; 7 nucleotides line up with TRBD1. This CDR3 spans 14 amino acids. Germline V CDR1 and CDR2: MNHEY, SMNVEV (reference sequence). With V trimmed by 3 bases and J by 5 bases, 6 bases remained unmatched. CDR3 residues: CASSFNRGETEAFF. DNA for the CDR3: TGTGCCAGCAGTTTTAACAGGGGTGAAACTGAAGCTTTCTTT.

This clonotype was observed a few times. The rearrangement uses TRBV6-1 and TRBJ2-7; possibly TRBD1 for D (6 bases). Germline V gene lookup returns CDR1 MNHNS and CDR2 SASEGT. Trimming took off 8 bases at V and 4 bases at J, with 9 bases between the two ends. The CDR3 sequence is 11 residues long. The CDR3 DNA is TGTGCCAGCCCGGGACAATACGAGCAGTACTTC. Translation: CASPGQYEQYF.

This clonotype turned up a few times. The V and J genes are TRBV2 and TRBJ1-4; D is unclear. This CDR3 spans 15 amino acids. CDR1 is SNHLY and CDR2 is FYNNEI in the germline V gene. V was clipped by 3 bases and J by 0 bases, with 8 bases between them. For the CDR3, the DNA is TGTGCCAGCAGTGACACACTGACAACTAATGAAAAACTGTTTTTT. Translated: CASSDTLTTNEKLFF.

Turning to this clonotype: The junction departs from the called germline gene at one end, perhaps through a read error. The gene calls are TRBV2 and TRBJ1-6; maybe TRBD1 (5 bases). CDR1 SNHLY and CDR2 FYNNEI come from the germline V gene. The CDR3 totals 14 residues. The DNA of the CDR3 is TGTGCCAGCAGTGAAGAGACAGTCAATTCCCCCCTCCACTTT. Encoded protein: CASSEETVNSPLHF.

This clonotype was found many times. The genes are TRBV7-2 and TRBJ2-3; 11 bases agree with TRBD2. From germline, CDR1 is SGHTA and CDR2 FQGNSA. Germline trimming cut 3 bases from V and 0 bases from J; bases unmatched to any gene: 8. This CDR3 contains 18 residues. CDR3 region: CASSFGLAGGTSTDTQYF. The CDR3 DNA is TGTGCCAGCAGCTTCGGGCTAGCGGGGGGCACTAGCACAGATACGCAGTATTTT.

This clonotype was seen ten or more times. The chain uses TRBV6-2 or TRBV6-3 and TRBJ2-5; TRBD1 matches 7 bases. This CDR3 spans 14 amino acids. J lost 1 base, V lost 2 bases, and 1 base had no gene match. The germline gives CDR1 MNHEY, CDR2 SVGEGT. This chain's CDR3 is CASSYGTAQETQYF. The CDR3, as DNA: TGTGCCAGCAGTTACGGGACAGCCCAAGAGACCCAGTACTTC.

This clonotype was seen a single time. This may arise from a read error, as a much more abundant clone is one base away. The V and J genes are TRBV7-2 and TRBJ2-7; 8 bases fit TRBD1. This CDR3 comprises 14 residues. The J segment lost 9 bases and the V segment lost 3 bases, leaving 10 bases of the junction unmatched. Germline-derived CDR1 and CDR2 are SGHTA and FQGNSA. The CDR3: CASSFLRGQDWQYF. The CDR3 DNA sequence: TGTGCCAGCAGCTTCTTAAGGGGACAGGATTGGCAGTACTTC. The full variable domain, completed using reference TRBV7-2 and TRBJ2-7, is GAGVSQSPSNKVTEKGKDVELRCDPISGHTALYWYRQSLGQGLEFLIYFQGNSAPDKSGLPSDRFSAERTGGSVSTLTIQRTQQEDSAVYLCASSFLRGQDWQYFGPGTRLTVT.

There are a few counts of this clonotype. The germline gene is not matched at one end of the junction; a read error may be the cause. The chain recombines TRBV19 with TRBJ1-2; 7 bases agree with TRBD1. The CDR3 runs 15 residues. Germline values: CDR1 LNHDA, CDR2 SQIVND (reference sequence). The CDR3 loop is CDSSTRDRGYFGYTF. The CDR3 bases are TGTGACAGTAGTACTCGGGACAGAGGTTACTTTGGCTACACCTTC.

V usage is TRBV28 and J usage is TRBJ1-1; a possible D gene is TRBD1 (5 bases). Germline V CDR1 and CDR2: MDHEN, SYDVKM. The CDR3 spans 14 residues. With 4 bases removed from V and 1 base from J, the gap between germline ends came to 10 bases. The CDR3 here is CASSSPGQNTEAFF. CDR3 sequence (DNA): TGTGCCAGCAGTTCACCCGGACAGAACACTGAAGCTTTCTTT.

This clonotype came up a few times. CDR3 sequence (DNA): TGTGCCAGCAGTTACGGATGGACCTTGGACAGGGGGCCGAACACTGAAGCTTTCTTT. Protein: CASSYGWTLDRGPNTEAFF. The chain joins TRBV6-5 to TRBJ1-1; 11 bases agree with TRBD1. Trimming at V came to 2 bases and at J to 1 base, leaving 12 bases not matched to a gene. Germline V CDR1 and CDR2: MNHEY, SVGAGI. This CDR3 region has 19 residues.